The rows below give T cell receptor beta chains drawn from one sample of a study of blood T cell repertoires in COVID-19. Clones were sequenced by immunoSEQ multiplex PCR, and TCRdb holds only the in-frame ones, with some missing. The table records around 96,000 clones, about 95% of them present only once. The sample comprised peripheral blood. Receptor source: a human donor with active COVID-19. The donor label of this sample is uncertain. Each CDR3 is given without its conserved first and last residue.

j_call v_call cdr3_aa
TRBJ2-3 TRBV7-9 ASSPTSGRADTQY
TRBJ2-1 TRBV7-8 ASSQGGGGTYNEQF
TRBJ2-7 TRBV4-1 ASSRTSAPVYEQY
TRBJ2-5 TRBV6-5 ASTPRQGAPETQY
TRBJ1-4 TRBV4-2 ASSQGPGQENEKLF
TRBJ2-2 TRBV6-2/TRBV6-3 ASSRGQGVSGELF
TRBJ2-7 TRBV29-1 SVEGGSGSYEQY
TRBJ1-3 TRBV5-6 ASSPGQRSGNTIY
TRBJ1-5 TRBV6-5 ASSFRGRSNQPQH
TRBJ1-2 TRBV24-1 ATSDSGGLDYT
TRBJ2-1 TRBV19 ASSIAGAGGVYNEQF
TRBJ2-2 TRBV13 ASIRTGGGGELF
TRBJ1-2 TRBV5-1 ASSLGANYGYT
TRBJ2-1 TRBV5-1 ASSLEFGTRVLDEQF
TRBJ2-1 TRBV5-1 ASSGGQTGLGSSYNEQF
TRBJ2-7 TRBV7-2 ASSRPVASGGEQY
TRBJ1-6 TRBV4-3 ASSQVTGGGSPLH
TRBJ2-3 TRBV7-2 ASSLGGTSGTDTQY
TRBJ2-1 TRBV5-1 ASSLGGLGAYNEQF
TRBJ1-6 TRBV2 ASSEGGGAGNSPLH
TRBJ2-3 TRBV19 ASSNLAGGLDTQY
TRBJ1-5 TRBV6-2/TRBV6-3 ASSPLGNQPQH
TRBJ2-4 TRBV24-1 ATSDSRLPWHIQY
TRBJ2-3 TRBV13 ASSPGVSSTDTQY
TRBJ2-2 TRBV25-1 ASWGNWGGSTGELF
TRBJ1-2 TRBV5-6 ASSLTERDRLDYGYT
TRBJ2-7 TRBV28 ASSLLDEQY
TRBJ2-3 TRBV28 ASSSPQDYGVDTQY
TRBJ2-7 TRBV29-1 SVATGLEDEQY
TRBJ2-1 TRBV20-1 SAIPRFEQF
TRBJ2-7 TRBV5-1 ASSWRQGGSYEQY
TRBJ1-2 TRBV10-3 AISEFQGYGYT
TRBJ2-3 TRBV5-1 ASSTSGGTDTQY
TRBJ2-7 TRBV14 ASSSERGLEQY
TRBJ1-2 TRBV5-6 ASRQLFGYGYT
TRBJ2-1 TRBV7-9 ASSLVGQNYNEQF
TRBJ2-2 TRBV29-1 SVEGGISTGELF
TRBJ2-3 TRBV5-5 ASTHTGGRDTQY
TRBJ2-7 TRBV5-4 ASSPDSAFSYEQY
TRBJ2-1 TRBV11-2 ASRQGQSSYNEQF
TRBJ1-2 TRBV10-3 AISDPDNYGYT
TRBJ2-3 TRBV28 ASSLNTDTQY
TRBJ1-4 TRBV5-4 ASSLGRGSNEKLF
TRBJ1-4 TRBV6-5 ASRALINEKLF
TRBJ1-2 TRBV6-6 ASSYYTGEGGGYT
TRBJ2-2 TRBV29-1 SVEHRSNTGELF
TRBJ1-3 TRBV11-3 ASNTGTGSSGNTIY
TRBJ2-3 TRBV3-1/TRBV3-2 ASGPERTRATISTDTQY
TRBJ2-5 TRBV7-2 ASSKQRDQTQY
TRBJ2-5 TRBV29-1 SALGQTQETQY
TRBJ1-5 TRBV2 ASSGTATGQPQH
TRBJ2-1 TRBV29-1 SAAGGVSGDNEQF
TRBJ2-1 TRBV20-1 SASARGSSSYNEQF
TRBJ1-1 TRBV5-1 ASSLEAAGHMNTEAF
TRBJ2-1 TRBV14 ASSQAGGLSYNEQF
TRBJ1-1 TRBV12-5 ASGQTGWGNTEAF
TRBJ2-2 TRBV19 ASSLGLHSGELF
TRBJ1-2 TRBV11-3 ASSLEGGRGDGYT
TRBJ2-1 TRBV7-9 ASSSTGDTEQF
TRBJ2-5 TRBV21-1 ASSRDRGRETQY